A selection of T cell receptor beta chains follows, all from one sample in a study of shared clonotypes between healthy human individuals. The repertoire was sequenced with immunoSEQ multiplex PCR; TCRdb's copy has only in-frame clones and lacks some. Counted here are millions of clones, 95% occurring once; the ten biggest clones make up about 0.13%. Sequencing was performed on naive CD4+ T cells sorted from blood. These TCRs come from a man between 18 and 29 years old in good health. Both conserved end residues are part of each CDR3. The order of the fields is V gene, D gene, J gene, clone size, CDR3 protein, CDR3 DNA. D genes are given only for firm matches. Only part of the rows carry a size: once, few, many, or a class if the clone is expanded.

>TRBV1|.|TRBJ2-7|.
CTSSQAGLAGHREQYF
TGCACCAGCAGCCAAGCCGGACTAGCGGGCCACCGCGAGCAGTACTTC
>TRBV5-1|.|TRBJ1-5|once
CASSLDGRGGNQPQHF
TGCGCCAGCAGCTTGGATGGGCGCGGCGGCAATCAGCCCCAGCATTTT
>TRBV13|.|TRBJ2-1|.
CASSFLRASSYNEQFF
TGTGCCAGCAGCTTCCTTAGAGCTAGCTCCTACAATGAGCAGTTCTTC
>TRBV19|.|TRBJ1-1|.
CASSIAGWGTEAFF
TGTGCCAGTAGTATAGCAGGGTGGGGCACTGAAGCTTTCTTT
>TRBV5-1|.|TRBJ2-5|.
CASNPSGMWETQYF
TGCGCCAGCAACCCTTCAGGAATGTGGGAGACCCAGTACTTC
>TRBV9|.|TRBJ1-2|.
CASSVGTYNYGYTF
TGTGCCAGCAGCGTAGGGACTTATAACTATGGCTACACCTTC
>TRBV5-6|.|TRBJ2-5|.
CASSLAREYQETQYF
TGTGCCAGCAGCTTGGCCAGAGAATACCAAGAGACCCAGTACTTC
>TRBV5-6|.|TRBJ1-4|.
CASSLQGKATNEKLFF
TGTGCCAGCAGCCTGCAGGGGAAAGCAACTAATGAAAAACTGTTTTTT
>TRBV15|TRBD1|TRBJ2-1|.
CATSRDVGQSYNEQFF
TGTGCCACCAGCAGAGATGTGGGACAGTCCTACAATGAGCAGTTCTTC
>TRBV29-1|.|TRBJ1-1|.
CSVEWGLGVNTEAFF
TGCAGCGTTGAGTGGGGGTTGGGGGTGAACACTGAAGCTTTCTTT
>TRBV5-1|TRBD2|TRBJ2-7|.
CASSLGLAGNYEQYF
TGCGCCAGCAGCCTGGGACTAGCGGGAAACTACGAGCAGTACTTC
>TRBV10-3|.|TRBJ2-3|.
CAISAVTDTQYF
TGTGCCATCAGTGCGGTCACAGATACGCAGTATTTT
>TRBV5-1|TRBD1|TRBJ2-7|.
CASSYPDRGKYEQYF
TGCGCCAGCAGCTACCCGGACAGGGGGAAGTACGAGCAGTACTTC
>TRBV10-3|.|TRBJ1-5|.
CAISDGAGNQPQHF
TGTGCCATCAGTGACGGGGCTGGGAATCAGCCCCAGCATTTT
>TRBV18|TRBD2|TRBJ2-1|once
CASTRRGSRDEQFF
TGTGCCAGCACTCGGCGGGGGAGTCGGGATGAGCAGTTCTTC
>TRBV21-1|.|TRBJ2-7|.
CASSKRGGAVYEQYF
TGTGCCAGCAGCAAAAGAGGGGGCGCGGTTTACGAGCAGTACTTC
>TRBV28|TRBD1|TRBJ1-2|.
CASSSDRGGYTF
TGTGCCAGCAGCTCAGACAGGGGCGGCTACACCTTC
>TRBV2|.|TRBJ2-1|once
CASSANGMANEQFF
TGTGCCAGCAGTGCGAACGGGATGGCCAATGAGCAGTTCTTC
>TRBV11-2|TRBD2|TRBJ2-3|.
CASSLSGVTDTQYF
TGTGCCAGCAGCCTGAGCGGGGTCACAGATACGCAGTATTTT
>TRBV18|TRBD1|TRBJ2-7|.
CASSPQDRAAYEQYF
TGTGCCAGCTCACCACAAGACAGGGCCGCCTACGAGCAGTACTTC
>TRBV6-5|TRBD1|TRBJ1-1|once
CASRPPGQGGAEAFF
TGTGCCAGCAGACCTCCGGGACAGGGAGGTGCTGAAGCTTTCTTT
>TRBV19|.|TRBJ1-6|.
CASSTESSDSPLHF
TGTGCCAGTAGTACGGAGAGCTCGGATTCACCCCTCCACTTT
>TRBV11-2|.|TRBJ2-2|.
CASSWEGGRTGELFF
TGTGCCAGCAGCTGGGAAGGGGGAAGGACCGGGGAGCTGTTTTTT
>TRBV5-1|.|TRBJ1-5|.
CASSLGENQPQHF
TGCGCCAGCAGCCTAGGGGAGAATCAGCCCCAGCATTTT
>TRBV27|.|TRBJ1-2|.
CASSAGQNYGYTF
TGTGCCAGCAGCGCAGGACAAAACTATGGCTACACCTTC
>TRBV4-2|.|TRBJ1-1|once
CASSTAPDRNTEAFF
TGTGCCAGCAGCACCGCCCCGGACAGGAACACTGAAGCTTTCTTT
>TRBV7-9|TRBD1|TRBJ1-2|.
CASSPRDSWNANYGYTF
TGTGCCAGCAGCCCCCGGGACAGCTGGAACGCTAACTATGGCTACACCTTC
>TRBV30|.|TRBJ1-4|.
CAWSIREQGRGEKLFF
TGTGCCTGGAGTATACGGGAACAGGGTCGGGGTGAAAAACTGTTTTTT
>TRBV30|.|TRBJ2-7|.
CAGARFSYEQYF
TGTGCCGGGGCTCGCTTCTCCTACGAGCAGTACTTC
>TRBV10-1|.|TRBJ2-7|.
CASSRDTDYEQYF
TGCGCCAGCAGTCGGGACACAGACTACGAGCAGTACTTC
>TRBV27|TRBD2|TRBJ2-3|.
CASSFLAGEDTQYF
TGTGCCAGCAGTTTCCTAGCGGGAGAAGATACGCAGTATTTT
>TRBV28|TRBD1|TRBJ2-7|.
CASSFAGQGAEQYF
TGTGCCAGCAGTTTCGCGGGACAGGGGGCCGAGCAGTACTTC
>TRBV6-6|TRBD2|TRBJ2-7|.
CASRDNSGGIYEQYF
TGTGCCAGCAGAGACAATAGCGGGGGGATCTACGAGCAGTACTTC
>TRBV5-1|.|TRBJ2-7|.
CASSLSSMRVTYEQYF
TGCGCCAGCAGCTTGTCCTCTATGAGAGTCACCTACGAGCAGTACTTC
>TRBV30|.|TRBJ1-1|.
CAWSEGGDTEAFF
TGTGCCTGGAGTGAGGGGGGGGACACTGAAGCTTTCTTT
>TRBV12-5|.|TRBJ2-7|.
CASGLVGIYEQYF
TGTGCTAGTGGTTTGGTGGGAATCTACGAGCAGTACTTC
>TRBV5-1|.|TRBJ2-7|.
CASSLGVSSYEQYF
TGCGCCAGCAGCTTGGGAGTGAGCTCCTACGAGCAGTACTTC
>TRBV5-4|.|TRBJ1-4|once
CASSIGQTSTNEKLFF
TGTGCCAGCAGCATCGGACAGACCTCAACTAATGAAAAACTGTTTTTT
>TRBV6-6|.|TRBJ1-1|.
CASRSTKNTEAFF
TGTGCCAGCAGGTCGACGAAGAACACTGAAGCTTTCTTT
>TRBV6-1|.|TRBJ1-1|.
CASTRGGSGTTEAFF
TGTGCCAGCACCCGAGGCGGGTCTGGAACCACTGAAGCTTTCTTT
>TRBV6-5|.|TRBJ2-2|once
CASSYSSGVGTGELFF
TGTGCCAGCAGTTACTCATCCGGGGTTGGCACCGGGGAGCTGTTTTTT
>TRBV18|.|TRBJ2-5|.
CASSPRITETQYF
TGTGCCAGCTCACCACGAATTACCGAGACCCAGTACTTC
>TRBV9|TRBD2|TRBJ2-5|once
CASGLAGGETQYF
TGTGCCAGTGGACTAGCGGGAGGAGAGACCCAGTACTTC
>TRBV6-1|.|TRBJ2-5|once
CASSMLETQYF
TGTGCCAGCAGCATGCTGGAGACCCAGTACTTC
>TRBV9|TRBD1|TRBJ2-7|.
CASSVAQGAYEQYF
TGTGCCAGCAGCGTAGCACAGGGGGCCTACGAGCAGTACTTC
>TRBV5-1|.|TRBJ2-1|.
CASRTVPNNEQFF
TGCGCCAGCCGGACGGTTCCCAACAATGAGCAGTTCTTC
>TRBV6-5|.|TRBJ2-1|.
CASHKPGSNEQFF
TGTGCCTCTCACAAACCGGGATCCAATGAGCAGTTCTTC
>TRBV5-6|.|TRBJ2-2|.
CASSLDVRTGELFF
TGTGCCAGCAGCTTGGATGTGCGCACCGGGGAGCTGTTTTTT
>TRBV7-9|TRBD1|TRBJ1-2|few
CASSVGQGIYGYTF
TGTGCCAGCAGCGTGGGACAGGGGATCTATGGCTACACCTTC